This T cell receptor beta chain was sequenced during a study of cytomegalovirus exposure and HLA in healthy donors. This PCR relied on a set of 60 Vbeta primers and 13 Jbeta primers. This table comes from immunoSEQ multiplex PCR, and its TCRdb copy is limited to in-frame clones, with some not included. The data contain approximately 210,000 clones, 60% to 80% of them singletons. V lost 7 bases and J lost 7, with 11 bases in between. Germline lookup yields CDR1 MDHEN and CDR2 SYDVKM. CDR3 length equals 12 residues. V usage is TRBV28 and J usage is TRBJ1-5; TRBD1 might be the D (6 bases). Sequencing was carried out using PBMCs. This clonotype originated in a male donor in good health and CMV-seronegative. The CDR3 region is CASNRGGQPQHF. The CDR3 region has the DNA TGTGCCAGCAACCGGGGGGGCCAGCCCCAGCATTTT.